The rows below give T cell receptor beta chains drawn from one sample of a study of tumor-infiltrating lymphocytes in primary liver carcinoma. Via MiXCR, TCRdb re-called the multiplex PCR reads, giving one row per CDR3 protein. The repertoire holds about 92,000 distinct CDR3 sequences, with 55% to 75% as singletons. Specimen: tumor-adjacent normal liver tissue. These receptors all come from a man aged 35 to 55 with primary liver carcinoma and hepatitis B virus infection. Each CDR3 is given with its conserved first and last residue. D genes are given only for firm matches. A row's size may be missing; if present it is once, few, many or a size class.

>NA|TRBV6-5|TRBJ1-1|many
CASSPTGGRYTEAFF
TGTGCCAGCAGTCCGACGGGGGGTAGATACACTGAAGCTTTCTTT
>NA|TRBV13|TRBJ1-2|NA
CASSFRGASYGYTF
TGTGCCAGCAGCTTTAGGGGAGCTAGCTATGGCTACACCTTC
>TRBD1|TRBV5-6|TRBJ2-2|NA
CASSPFGQGITGELFF
TGTGCCAGCAGCCCGTTCGGACAGGGGATAACCGGGGAGCTGTTTTTT
>TRBD1|TRBV6-6|TRBJ2-7|few
CASTRGRGLWEQYF
TGTGCCAGCACCCGGGGCAGGGGGCTTTGGGAGCAGTACTTC
>TRBD2|TRBV29-1|TRBJ2-1|NA
CSVTTSGRTNEQFF
TGCAGCGTTACAACTAGCGGGAGGACCAATGAGCAGTTCTTC
>TRBD1|TRBV30|TRBJ1-6|once
CAWSETGAGNSPLHF
TGTGCCTGGAGCGAAACAGGGGCCGGTAATTCACCCCTCCACTTT
>NA|TRBV29-1|TRBJ2-1|NA
CSIHGTSYNEQFF
TGCAGTATTCACGGGACATCATACAATGAGCAGTTCTTC
>TRBD1|TRBV4-1|TRBJ2-7|NA
CADSPMGTGYEQYF
TGCGCCGACAGCCCGATGGGGACAGGATACGAACAGTACTTC
>NA|TRBV6-5|TRBJ2-5|many
CASSYNLAQETQYF
TGTGCCAGCAGTTACAACCTAGCCCAAGAGACCCAGTACTTC
>TRBD1|TRBV4-1|TRBJ1-2|NA
CACSLEPQPGQGPLGYTF
TGCGCCTGCAGCCTCGAACCCCAACCGGGACAGGGGCCTTTAGGCTACACCTTC
>NA|TRBV2|TRBJ2-7|NA
CASSEETGNYEQYF
TGTGCCAGCAGTGAAGAGACGGGAAACTACGAGCAGTACTTC
>NA|TRBV29-1|TRBJ1-2|once
CSVEDVPGRGYSYTF
TGCAGTGTTGAAGATGTACCCGGAAGGGGCTATAGCTACACCTTC
>TRBD2|TRBV7-9|TRBJ2-1|many
CASSLGTGGNEQFF
TGTGCCAGCAGCTTAGGTACGGGAGGCAATGAGCAGTTCTTC
>NA|TRBV5-1|TRBJ1-1|NA
CASSPEDTLRAEAFF
TGCGCCAGCAGCCCGGAGGACACTCTTCGGGCTGAAGCTTTCTTT
>TRBD2|TRBV30|TRBJ2-3|NA
CAWGPQLGSGLPVSPDTQYF
TGTGCCTGGGGTCCCCAACTGGGTAGCGGGCTGCCCGTTTCCCCAGATACGCAGTATTTT
>TRBD2|TRBV6-1|TRBJ2-1|NA
CASSLAVAIKEQFF
TGTGCCAGCTCACTAGCGGTAGCGATCAAGGAGCAGTTCTTC
>TRBD2|TRBV4-2|TRBJ2-7|NA
CVSSRNLAGQSYEQYF
TGTGTCAGCAGCCGAAACCTAGCGGGTCAGTCCTACGAGCAGTACTTC
>NA|TRBV2|TRBJ1-5|NA
CVGSERTPNQPQHF
TGTGTCGGCAGCGAACGGACACCAAATCAGCCCCAGCATTTT
>TRBD1|TRBV6-1|TRBJ2-2|many
CASSPGTGDTGELFF
TGTGCCAGCAGCCCCGGGACAGGGGACACCGGGGAGCTGTTTTTT
>NA|TRBV11-3|TRBJ2-7|NA
CASGDGFPPYEKYF
TGTGCCAGCGGCGACGGTTTCCCTCCCTACGAGAAGTACTTC
>TRBD2|TRBV7-8|TRBJ2-1|many
CASSRPGLAADEQFF
TGTGCCAGCAGCAGACCGGGACTAGCGGCTGATGAGCAGTTCTTC
>TRBD2|TRBV6-2/TRBV6-3|TRBJ2-7|once
CASRILLAERFPGPYGQYF
TGTGCCAGCAGGATCCTACTAGCGGAGCGGTTCCCGGGGCCCTACGGGCAGTACTTC
>NA|TRBV12-3/TRBV12-4|TRBJ1-1|NA
CAGSPLGSNTEAFF
TGTGCCGGCAGTCCCCTGGGATCGAACACTGAAGCTTTCTTT
>NA|TRBV20-1|TRBJ1-4|once
CSALTPANEKLFF
TGCAGTGCGCTAACACCGGCTAATGAAAAACTGTTTTTT
>TRBD2|TRBV12-3/TRBV12-4|TRBJ2-7|NA
CASSPGTISNEQYF
TGTGCCAGCAGTCCTGGGACTATCTCCAACGAGCAGTACTTC
>NA|TRBV12-3/TRBV12-4|TRBJ2-2|many
CASSLLGNTGELFF
TGTGCCAGCAGTTTACTTGGAAACACCGGGGAGCTGTTTTTT
>NA|TRBV30|TRBJ1-3|few
CAWSGGPLNGNTIYF
TGTGCCTGGAGTGGGGGACCGCTAAATGGAAACACCATATATTTT
>NA|TRBV15|TRBJ1-5|once
CAISRDISSGAEHF
TGTGCCATCAGCAGAGATATCTCCTCGGGGGCCGAGCATTTT
>NA|TRBV12-3/TRBV12-4|TRBJ1-5|NA
CASSLVAGQPQHF
TGTGCAAGCAGTTTAGTGGCAGGCCAGCCCCAGCATTTT
>NA|TRBV2|TRBJ2-3|NA
CVSSGRAGVTYTQYF
TGTGTCAGCAGTGGACGAGCGGGCGTCACATATACGCAGTATTTT
>TRBD2|TRBV29-1|TRBJ2-3|once
CSVEGSRPTSGLTVTQYF
TGCAGCGTTGAAGGGTCGAGACCGACTAGCGGGCTCACAGTTACGCAGTATTTT
>NA|TRBV5-4|TRBJ2-7|many
CVSSLVSGYEQYF
TGTGTCAGCAGCTTGGTTAGCGGCTACGAGCAGTACTTC
>NA|TRBV11-3|TRBJ2-1|NA
CASSLVGNEDFF
TGTGCCAGCAGCTTGGTGGGGAATGAGGACTTCTTC
>NA|TRBV11-2|TRBJ1-3|NA
CASSLDEGWSGNTIYF
TGTGCTAGCAGCTTAGATGAGGGATGGAGTGGAAACACCATATATTTT
>TRBD1|TRBV5-5|TRBJ2-7|many
CASSPPPQGVHEQYF
TGTGCCAGCAGCCCCCCCCCGCAGGGGGTCCACGAGCAGTACTTC
>TRBD1|TRBV5-1|TRBJ1-5|NA
CASSSTGGTNQPQHF
TGCGCCAGCAGTTCCACAGGGGGCACCAATCAGCCCCAGCATTTT
>NA|TRBV7-9|TRBJ2-1|NA
CVSSRWDFRRSYNEQFF
TGTGTCAGCAGCAGATGGGACTTTAGACGCTCCTACAATGAGCAGTTCTTC
>TRBD1|TRBV6-5|TRBJ1-3|many
CASSPGTGSYSGNTIYF
TGTGCCAGCAGTCCCGGGACAGGGTCCTACTCTGGAAACACCATATATTTT
>NA|TRBV29-1|TRBJ1-4|NA
CSVTEGVYGEKLFF
TGCAGTGTTACAGAGGGGGTATATGGAGAAAAACTGTTTTTT
>NA|TRBV29-1|TRBJ2-7|NA
CSAIAGEGYEQYF
TGCAGCGCTATCGCCGGGGAAGGCTACGAGCAGTACTTC
>NA|TRBV4-1|TRBJ2-2|NA
CASSQGAGVGELFF
TGCGCCAGCAGCCAAGGAGCCGGGGTCGGGGAGCTGTTTTTC
>NA|TRBV12-3/TRBV12-4|TRBJ1-5|NA
CASSRDVNQPQHF
TGTGCCAGTAGCCGGGACGTAAATCAGCCCCAGCATTTT
>TRBD2|TRBV11-2|TRBJ2-1|NA
CASSFPRLAGEPYSERFF
TGTGCCAGCAGCTTTCCTCGACTAGCAGGAGAACCCTACAGTGAGCGGTTCTTC
>NA|TRBV11-2|TRBJ2-7|NA
CASSLAREPRYEQYF
TGTGCCAGCAGCTTAGCGCGAGAGCCAAGGTACGAGCAGTACTTC
>NA|TRBV11-2|TRBJ2-1|NA
CANSLDIGLTMGKQFF
TGTGCCAACAGCTTGGATATCGGACTAACCATGGGTAAGCAGTTCTTC
>NA|TRBV4-1|TRBJ2-3|NA
CASSLFGAPNIDTQYF
TGCGCCAGCAGCCTCTTCGGGGCTCCTAACATAGATACGCAGTATTTT
>NA|TRBV11-1|TRBJ2-5|NA
CTSSQGQKETQYF
TGTACTAGCAGTCAGGGACAGAAAGAGACCCAGTACTTC
>NA|TRBV2|TRBJ2-7|few
CASRDDQEWSHEQYF
TGTGCCAGCAGAGATGATCAGGAGTGGTCCCACGAGCAGTACTTC
>TRBD2|TRBV6-5|TRBJ2-6|many
CASSYEVTSGALGANVLTF
TGTGCCAGCAGTTACGAAGTGACTAGCGGGGCCTTAGGGGCCAACGTCCTGACTTTC
>TRBD2|TRBV28|TRBJ2-1|NA
CASSRGTSGSHEQFF
TGTGCCAGCAGCCGAGGGACTAGCGGGAGCCATGAGCAGTTCTTC
>NA|TRBV11-2|TRBJ1-2|once
CASSIEGNYGYIF
TGTGCCAGCAGCATAGAGGGGAACTATGGTTACATCTTC
>NA|TRBV6-5|TRBJ2-3|once
CTSSYDGRTDMQYF
TGTACCAGCAGTTACGACGGGAGGACAGATATGCAGTATTTT
>NA|TRBV11-2|TRBJ2-7|NA
CAGSFLFSSYEEYF
TGTGCCGGCAGCTTCCTTTTTAGCTCCTACGAGGAGTACTTC
>NA|TRBV10-3|TRBJ1-6|many
CAISESRNSPLHF
TGTGCCATCAGTGAGTCCAGGAATTCACCCCTCCACTTT